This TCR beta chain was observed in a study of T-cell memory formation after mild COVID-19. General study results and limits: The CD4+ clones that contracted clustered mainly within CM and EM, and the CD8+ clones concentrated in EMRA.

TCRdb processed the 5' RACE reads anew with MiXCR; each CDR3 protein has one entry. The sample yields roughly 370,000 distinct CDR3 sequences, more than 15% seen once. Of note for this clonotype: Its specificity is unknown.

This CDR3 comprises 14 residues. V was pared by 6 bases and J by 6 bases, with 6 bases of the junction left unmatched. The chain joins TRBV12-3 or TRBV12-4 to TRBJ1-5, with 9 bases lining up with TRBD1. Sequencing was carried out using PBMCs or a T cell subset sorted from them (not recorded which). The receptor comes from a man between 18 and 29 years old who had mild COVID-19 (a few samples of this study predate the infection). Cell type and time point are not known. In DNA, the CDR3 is TGTGCCAGCAGAACGGGACAGGGAGGTCAGCCCCAGCATTTT. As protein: CASRTGQGGQPQHF.